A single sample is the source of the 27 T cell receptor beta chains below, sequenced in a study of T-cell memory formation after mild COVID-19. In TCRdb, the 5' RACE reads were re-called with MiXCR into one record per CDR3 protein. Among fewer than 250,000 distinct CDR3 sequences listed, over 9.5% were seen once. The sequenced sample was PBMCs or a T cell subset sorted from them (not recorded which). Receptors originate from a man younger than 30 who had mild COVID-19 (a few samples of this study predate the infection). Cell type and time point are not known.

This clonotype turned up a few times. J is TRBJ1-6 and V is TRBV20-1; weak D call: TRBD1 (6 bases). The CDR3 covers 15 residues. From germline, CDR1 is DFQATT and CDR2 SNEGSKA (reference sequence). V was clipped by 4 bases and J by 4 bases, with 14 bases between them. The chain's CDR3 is CSATGRGTYNSPLHF. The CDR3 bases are TGCAGTGCTACCGGGAGGGGGACGTATAATTCACCCCTCCACTTT.

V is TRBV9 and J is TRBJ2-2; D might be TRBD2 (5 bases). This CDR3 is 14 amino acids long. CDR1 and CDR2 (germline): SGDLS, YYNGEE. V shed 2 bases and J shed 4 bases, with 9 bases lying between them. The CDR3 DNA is TGTGCCAGCAGCGTCCGGACTGGCACCGGGGAGCTGTTTTTT. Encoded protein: CASSVRTGTGELFF.

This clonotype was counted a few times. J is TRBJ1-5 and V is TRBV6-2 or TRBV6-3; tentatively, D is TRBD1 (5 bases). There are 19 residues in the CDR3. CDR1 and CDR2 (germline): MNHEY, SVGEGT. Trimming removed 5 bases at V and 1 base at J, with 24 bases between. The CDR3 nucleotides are TGTGCCAGCAGTACAAACTACCGGGACTCACGGGGGAGCAATCAGCCCCAGCATTTT. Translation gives CASSTNYRDSRGSNQPQHF.

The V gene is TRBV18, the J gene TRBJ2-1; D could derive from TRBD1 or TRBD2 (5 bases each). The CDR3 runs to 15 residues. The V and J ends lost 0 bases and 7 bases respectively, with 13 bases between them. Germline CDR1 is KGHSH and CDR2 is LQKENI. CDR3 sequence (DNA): TGTGCCAGCTCACCACCTCCAGGGTGGGGGAATGAGCAGTTCTTC. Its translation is CASSPPPGWGNEQFF.

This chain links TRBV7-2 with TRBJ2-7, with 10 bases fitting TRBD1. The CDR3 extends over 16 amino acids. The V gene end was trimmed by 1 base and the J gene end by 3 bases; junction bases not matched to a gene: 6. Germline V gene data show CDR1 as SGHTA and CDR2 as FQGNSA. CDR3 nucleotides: TGTGCCAGCAGCTTAGTCGGGACAGGGGCCTACTACGAGCAGTACTTC. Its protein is CASSLVGTGAYYEQYF.

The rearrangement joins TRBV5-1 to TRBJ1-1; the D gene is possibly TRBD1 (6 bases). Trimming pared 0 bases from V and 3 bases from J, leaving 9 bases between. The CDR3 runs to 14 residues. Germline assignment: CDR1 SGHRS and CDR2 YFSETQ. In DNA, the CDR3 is TGCGCCAGCAGCTTGGACAGGGTGGACACTGAAGCTTTCTTT. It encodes CASSLDRVDTEAFF.

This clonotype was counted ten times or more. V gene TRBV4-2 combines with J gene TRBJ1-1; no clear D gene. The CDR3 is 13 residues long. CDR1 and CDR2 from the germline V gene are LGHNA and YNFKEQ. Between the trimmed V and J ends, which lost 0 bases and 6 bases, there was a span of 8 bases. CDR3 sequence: CASSQERGSEAFF. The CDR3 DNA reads TGTGCCAGCAGCCAAGAACGGGGATCTGAAGCTTTCTTT.

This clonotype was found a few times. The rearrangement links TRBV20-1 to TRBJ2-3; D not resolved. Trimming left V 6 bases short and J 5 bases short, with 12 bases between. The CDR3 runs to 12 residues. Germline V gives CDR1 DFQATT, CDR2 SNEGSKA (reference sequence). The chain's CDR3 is CSALDRKDTQYF. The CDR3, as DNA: TGCAGTGCGCTGGACCGGAAAGATACGCAGTATTTT.

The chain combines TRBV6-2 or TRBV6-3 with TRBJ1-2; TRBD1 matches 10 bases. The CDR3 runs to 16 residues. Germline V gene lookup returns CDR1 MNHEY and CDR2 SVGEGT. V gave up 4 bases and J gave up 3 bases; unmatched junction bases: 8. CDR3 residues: CASSFKPGQGHYGYTF. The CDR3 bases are TGTGCCAGCAGTTTTAAACCGGGACAGGGGCACTATGGCTACACCTTC.

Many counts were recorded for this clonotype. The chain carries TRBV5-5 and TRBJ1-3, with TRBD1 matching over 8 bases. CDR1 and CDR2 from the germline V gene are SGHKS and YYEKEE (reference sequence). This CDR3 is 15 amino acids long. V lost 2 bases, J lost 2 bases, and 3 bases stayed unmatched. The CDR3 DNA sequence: TGTGCCAGCAGCTTACCGACAGGGGCTGGAAACACCATATATTTT. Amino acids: CASSLPTGAGNTIYF.

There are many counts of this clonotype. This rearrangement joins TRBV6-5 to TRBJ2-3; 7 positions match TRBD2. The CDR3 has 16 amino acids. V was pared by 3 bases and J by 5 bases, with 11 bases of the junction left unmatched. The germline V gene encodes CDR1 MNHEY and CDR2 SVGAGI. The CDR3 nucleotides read TGTGCCAGCAGTTATCAGGGTGGGAGGGGACGAGATACGCAGTATTTT. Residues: CASSYQGGRGRDTQYF.

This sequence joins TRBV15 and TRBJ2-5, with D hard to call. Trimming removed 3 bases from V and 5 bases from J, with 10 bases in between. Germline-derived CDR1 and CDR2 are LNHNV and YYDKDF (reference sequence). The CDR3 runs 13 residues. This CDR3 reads CATSRATPETQYF. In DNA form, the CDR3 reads TGTGCCACCAGCAGGGCTACCCCGGAGACCCAGTACTTC.

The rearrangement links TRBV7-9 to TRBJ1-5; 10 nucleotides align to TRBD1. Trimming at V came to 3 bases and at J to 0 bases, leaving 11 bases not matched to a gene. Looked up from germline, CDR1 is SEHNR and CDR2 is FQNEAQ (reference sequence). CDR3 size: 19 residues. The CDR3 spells CASSFGTGTGVYSNQPQHF. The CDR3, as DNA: TGTGCCAGCAGCTTTGGCACCGGGACAGGGGTTTATAGCAATCAGCCCCAGCATTTT.

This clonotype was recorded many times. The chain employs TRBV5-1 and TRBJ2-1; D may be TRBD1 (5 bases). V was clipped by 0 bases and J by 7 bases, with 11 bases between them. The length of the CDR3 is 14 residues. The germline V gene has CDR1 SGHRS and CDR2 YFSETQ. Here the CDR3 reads CASSLVRVGNEQFF. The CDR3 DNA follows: TGCGCCAGCAGCTTGGTCAGGGTGGGGAATGAGCAGTTCTTC.

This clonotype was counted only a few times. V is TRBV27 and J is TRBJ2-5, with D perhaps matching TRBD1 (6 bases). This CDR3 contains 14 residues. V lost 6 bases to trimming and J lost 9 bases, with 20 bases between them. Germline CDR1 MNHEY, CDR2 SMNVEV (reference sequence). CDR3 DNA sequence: TGTGCCAGCAGGCCCACAGGGTTCCAAACGGCCCAGTACTTC. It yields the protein CASRPTGFQTAQYF.

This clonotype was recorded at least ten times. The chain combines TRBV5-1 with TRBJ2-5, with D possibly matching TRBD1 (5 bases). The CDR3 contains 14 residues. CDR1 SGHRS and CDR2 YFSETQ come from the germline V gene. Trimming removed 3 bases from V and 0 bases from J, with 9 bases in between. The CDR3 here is CASSSTRDQETQYF. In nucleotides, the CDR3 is TGCGCCAGCAGCTCCACCAGGGACCAAGAGACCCAGTACTTC.

CDR3 loop: CASSGLPGPKPYGYTF. For the CDR3, the DNA is TGTGCCAGCAGTGGGTTACCGGGACCGAAACCTTATGGCTACACCTTC. The genes are TRBV6-1 and TRBJ1-2; tentatively, D is TRBD1 (5 bases). Trimming took off 4 bases at V and 5 bases at J, with 20 bases between the two ends. Germline lookup yields CDR1 MNHNS and CDR2 SASEGT. This CDR3 has 16 amino acids.

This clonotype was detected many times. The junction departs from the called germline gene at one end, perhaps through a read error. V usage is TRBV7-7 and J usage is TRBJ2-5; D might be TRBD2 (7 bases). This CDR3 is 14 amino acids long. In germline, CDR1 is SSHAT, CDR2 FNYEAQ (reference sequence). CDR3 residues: CASSAAGTSRGQYF. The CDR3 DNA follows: TGTGCTAGCAGCGCAGCGGGGACATCAAGGGGCCAGTACTTC.

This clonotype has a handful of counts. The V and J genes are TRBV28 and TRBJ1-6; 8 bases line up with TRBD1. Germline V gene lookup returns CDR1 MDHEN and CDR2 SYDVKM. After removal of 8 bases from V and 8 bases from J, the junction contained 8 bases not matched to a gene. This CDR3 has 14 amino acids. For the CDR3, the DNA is TGTGCCAGCCAGGACAGGGCCTTAGATTCACCCCTCCACTTT. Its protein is CASQDRALDSPLHF.

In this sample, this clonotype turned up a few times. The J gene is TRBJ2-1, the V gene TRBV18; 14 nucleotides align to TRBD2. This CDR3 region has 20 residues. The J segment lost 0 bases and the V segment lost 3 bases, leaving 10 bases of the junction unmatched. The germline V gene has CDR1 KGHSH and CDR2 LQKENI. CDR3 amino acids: CASSPSGTSGGVNSYNEQFF. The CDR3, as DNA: TGTGCCAGCTCACCCTCCGGGACTAGCGGGGGCGTAAACTCCTACAATGAGCAGTTCTTC.

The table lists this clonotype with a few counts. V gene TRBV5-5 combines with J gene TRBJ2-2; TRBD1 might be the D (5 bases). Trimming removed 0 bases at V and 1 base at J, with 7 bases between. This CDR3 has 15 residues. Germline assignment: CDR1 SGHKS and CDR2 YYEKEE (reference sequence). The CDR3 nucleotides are TGTGCCAGCAGCTTGGGGGGCCGGAACACCGGGGAGCTGTTTTTT. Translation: CASSLGGRNTGELFF.

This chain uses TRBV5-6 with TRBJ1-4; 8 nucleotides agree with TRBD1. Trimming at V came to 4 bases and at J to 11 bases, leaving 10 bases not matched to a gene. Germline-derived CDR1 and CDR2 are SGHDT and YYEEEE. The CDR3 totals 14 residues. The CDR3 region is CASSPLTGVRKLFF. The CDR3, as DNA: TGTGCCAGCAGCCCCCTGACAGGGGTTCGGAAACTGTTTTTT.

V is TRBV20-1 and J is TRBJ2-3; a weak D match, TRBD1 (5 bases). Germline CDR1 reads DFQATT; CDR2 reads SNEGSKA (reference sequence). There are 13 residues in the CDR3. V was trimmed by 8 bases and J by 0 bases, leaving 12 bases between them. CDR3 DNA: TGCAGTTATACCAGGGTTAGCACAGATACGCAGTATTTT. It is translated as CSYTRVSTDTQYF.

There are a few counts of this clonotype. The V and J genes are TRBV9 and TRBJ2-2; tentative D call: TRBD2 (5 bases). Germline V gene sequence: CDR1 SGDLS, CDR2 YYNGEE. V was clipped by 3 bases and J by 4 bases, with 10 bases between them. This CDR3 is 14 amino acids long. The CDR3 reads CASSAGLVTGELFF. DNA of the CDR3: TGTGCCAGCAGCGCAGGACTGGTCACCGGGGAGCTGTTTTTT.

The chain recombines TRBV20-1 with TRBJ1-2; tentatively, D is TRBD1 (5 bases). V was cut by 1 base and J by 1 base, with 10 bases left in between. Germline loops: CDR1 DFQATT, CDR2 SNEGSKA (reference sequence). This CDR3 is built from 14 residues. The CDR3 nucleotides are TGCAGTGCTAGAGCTGACAGATATAACTATGGCTACACCTTC. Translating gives CSARADRYNYGYTF.

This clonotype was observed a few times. This chain's CDR3 is CASSLSGVRGKLFF. CDR3 DNA: TGTGCCAGCAGCTTATCTGGCGTGAGGGGTAAACTGTTTTTT. J is TRBJ1-4 and V is TRBV12-3 or TRBV12-4, with a tentative D call TRBD1 (5 bases). With 6 bases removed from V and 11 bases from J, the gap between germline ends came to 19 bases. The CDR3 contains 14 residues.

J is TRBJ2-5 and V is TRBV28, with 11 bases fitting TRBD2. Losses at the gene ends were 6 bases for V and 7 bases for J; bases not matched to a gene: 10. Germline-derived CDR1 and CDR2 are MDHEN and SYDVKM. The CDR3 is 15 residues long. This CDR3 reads CASSRLAGRRGTQYF. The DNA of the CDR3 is TGTGCCAGCAGCCGACTAGCGGGGCGCCGGGGGACCCAGTACTTC.